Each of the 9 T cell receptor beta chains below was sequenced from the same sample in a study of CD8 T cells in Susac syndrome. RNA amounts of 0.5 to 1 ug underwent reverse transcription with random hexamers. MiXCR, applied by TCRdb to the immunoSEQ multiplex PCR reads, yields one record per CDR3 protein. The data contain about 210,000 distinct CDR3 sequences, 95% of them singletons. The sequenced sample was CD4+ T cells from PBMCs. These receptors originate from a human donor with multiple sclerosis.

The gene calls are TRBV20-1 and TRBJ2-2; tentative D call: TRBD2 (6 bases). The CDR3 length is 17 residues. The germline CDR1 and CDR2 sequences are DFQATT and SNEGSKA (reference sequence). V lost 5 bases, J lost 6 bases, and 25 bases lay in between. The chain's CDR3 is CSASSRHLATGAGELFF. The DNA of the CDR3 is TGCAGTGCTTCCTCTCGACACTTGGCGACGGGGGCCGGGGAGCTGTTTTTT.

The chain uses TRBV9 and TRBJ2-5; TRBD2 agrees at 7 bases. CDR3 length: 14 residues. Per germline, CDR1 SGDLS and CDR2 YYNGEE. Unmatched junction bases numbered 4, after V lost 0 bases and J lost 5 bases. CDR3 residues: CASSVATGGETQYF. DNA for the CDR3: TGTGCCAGCAGCGTAGCTACCGGGGGGGAGACCCAGTACTTC.

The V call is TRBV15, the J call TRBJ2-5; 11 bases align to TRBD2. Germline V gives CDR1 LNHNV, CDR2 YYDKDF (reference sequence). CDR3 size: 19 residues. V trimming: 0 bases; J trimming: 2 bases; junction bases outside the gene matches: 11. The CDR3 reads CATSRDPRLAGPSQETQYF. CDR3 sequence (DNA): TGTGCCACCAGCAGAGATCCTCGACTAGCGGGGCCATCTCAAGAGACCCAGTACTTC.

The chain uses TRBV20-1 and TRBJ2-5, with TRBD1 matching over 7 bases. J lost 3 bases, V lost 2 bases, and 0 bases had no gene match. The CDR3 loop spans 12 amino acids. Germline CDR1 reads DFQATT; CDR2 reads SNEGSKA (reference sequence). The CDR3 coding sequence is TGCAGTGCTAGACAGGGGGAAGAGACCCAGTACTTC. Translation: CSARQGEETQYF.

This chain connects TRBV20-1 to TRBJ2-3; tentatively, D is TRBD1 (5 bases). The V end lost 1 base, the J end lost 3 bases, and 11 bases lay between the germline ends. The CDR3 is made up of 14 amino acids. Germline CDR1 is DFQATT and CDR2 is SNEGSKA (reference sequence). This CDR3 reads CSARVLGQTDTQYF. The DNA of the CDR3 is TGCAGTGCTAGAGTTCTGGGGCAAACAGATACGCAGTATTTT.

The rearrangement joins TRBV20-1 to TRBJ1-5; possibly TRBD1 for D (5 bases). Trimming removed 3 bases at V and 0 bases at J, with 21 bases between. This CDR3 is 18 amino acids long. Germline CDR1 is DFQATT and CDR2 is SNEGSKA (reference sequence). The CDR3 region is CSASGQGWMGNSNQPQHF. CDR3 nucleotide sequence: TGCAGTGCTAGCGGTCAGGGATGGATGGGTAATAGCAATCAGCCCCAGCATTTT.

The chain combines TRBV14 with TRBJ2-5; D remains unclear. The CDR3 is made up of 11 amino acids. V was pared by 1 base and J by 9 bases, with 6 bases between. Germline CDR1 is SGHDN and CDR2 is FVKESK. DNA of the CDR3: TGTGCCAGCAGCCAAGTATGGGCCCAGTACTTC. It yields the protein CASSQVWAQYF.

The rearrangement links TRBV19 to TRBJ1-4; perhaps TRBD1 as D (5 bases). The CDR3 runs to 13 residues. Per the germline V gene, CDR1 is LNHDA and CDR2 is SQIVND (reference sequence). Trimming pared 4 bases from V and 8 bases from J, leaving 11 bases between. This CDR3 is CASSTGWGEKLFF. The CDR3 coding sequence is TGTGCCAGTAGTACAGGGTGGGGAGAAAAACTGTTTTTT.

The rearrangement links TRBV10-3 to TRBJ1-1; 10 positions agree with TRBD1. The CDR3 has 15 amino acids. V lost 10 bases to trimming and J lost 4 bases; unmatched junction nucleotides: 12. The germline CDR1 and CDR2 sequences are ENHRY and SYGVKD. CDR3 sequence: CATQGQGPSSTEAFF. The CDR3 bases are TGTGCCACCCAGGGACAGGGGCCGAGTAGCACTGAAGCTTTCTTT.